This is a list of T cell receptor beta chains from one sample in a study of blood T cell repertoires in COVID-19. TCRdb's copy holds only in-frame clones and misses some; the assay was immunoSEQ multiplex PCR. The sample lists about 150,000 clones; roughly 77% were seen once. The material sequenced was peripheral blood. The origin of the receptors is a woman aged 70-85 years with COVID-19, enrolled during active disease. Each CDR3 is given with its conserved first and last residue. Each record gives: V gene, J gene, D gene, clone size, CDR3 DNA, CDR3 protein. A D gene is named only where the DNA matches it firmly. Expanded clones are given a class, and other clones once, few, many or no size at all.

>TRBV7-9|TRBJ1-3|TRBD1|NA
TGTGCCAGCAGCTCAGGGGGCACTGGGGGAAACACCATATATTTT
CASSSGGTGGNTIYF
>TRBV2|TRBJ1-1|NA|once
TGTGCCAGCATACAGGGGAACACTGAAGCTTTCTTT
CASIQGNTEAFF
>TRBV6-5|TRBJ2-7|NA|NA
TGTGCCAGCAGGGGTACAGGGCTCTACGAGCAGTACTTC
CASRGTGLYEQYF
>TRBV14|TRBJ2-2|NA|NA
TGTGCCAGCAGCCAAGATCGGGGTGCCGGGGAGCTGTTTTTT
CASSQDRGAGELFF
>TRBV6-6|TRBJ2-7|NA|NA
TGTGCCAGCAGCTCCGCACAGGGTTCCTACGAGCAGTACTTC
CASSSAQGSYEQYF
>TRBV19|TRBJ2-7|TRBD1|NA
TGTGCCAGTAGTCGCGGGACAGGATTGAGCTCCTACGAGCAGTACTTC
CASSRGTGLSSYEQYF
>TRBV5-1|TRBJ2-7|TRBD2|NA
TGCGCCAGCACCATCACTAGCGGCTCCTACGAGCAGTACTTC
CASTITSGSYEQYF
>TRBV6-5|TRBJ1-3|NA|NA
TGTGCCAGCAGAGACATATCCTCTGGAAACACCATATATTTT
CASRDISSGNTIYF
>TRBV29-1|TRBJ1-1|NA|NA
TGCAGCGTTGTGCCAGGAGGGACTGAAGCTTTCTTT
CSVVPGGTEAFF
>TRBV7-3|TRBJ1-1|TRBD1|NA
TGTGCCAGAGACAAACCTCATCAGGGGGATAACACTGAAGCTTTCTTT
CARDKPHQGDNTEAFF
>TRBV5-1|TRBJ1-1|NA|NA
TGCGCCAGCAGCTTTTCCCCCGGGGACACTGAAGCTTTCTTT
CASSFSPGDTEAFF
>TRBV5-8|TRBJ1-5|TRBD1|NA
TGTGCCAGCAGCACCGGGACAGGCCCGAATCAGCCCCAGCATTTT
CASSTGTGPNQPQHF
>TRBV28|TRBJ2-1|TRBD2|NA
TGTGCCAGCAGTTTAGCGGGGGTGGGGCAGCAGTTCTTC
CASSLAGVGQQFF
>TRBV6-5|TRBJ2-2|TRBD1|NA
TGTGCCAGCAGAAGGGACAGTGCCGCCGGGGAGCTGTTTTTT
CASRRDSAAGELFF
>TRBV27|TRBJ1-4|TRBD1|NA
TGTGCCAGCAGCCAAAGACAGGGGGCTTTAGGGTCGACTAATGAAAAACTGTTTTTT
CASSQRQGALGSTNEKLFF
>TRBV28|TRBJ2-7|TRBD1|NA
TGTGCCAGCAGCGGAGCCGGGACAGACCTCCGTCTGGCGTACTTC
CASSGAGTDLRLAYF
>TRBV16|TRBJ1-1|NA|NA
TGTGCCAGCAGCCCCCACAGTCTGAACACTGAAGCTTTCTTT
CASSPHSLNTEAFF
>TRBV5-6|TRBJ1-3|NA|NA
TGTGCCAGCAGCTTGGACCCACTAGGTGGAAACACCATATATTTT
CASSLDPLGGNTIYF
>TRBV24-1|TRBJ2-7|NA|once
TGTGCCACCAGTGATTCCGGGGTTGCAGCTCACGAGCAGTACTTC
CATSDSGVAAHEQYF
>TRBV7-6|TRBJ2-1|TRBD2|few
TGTGCCAGCAGCACAAATGCGGGGGGGGACAATGAGCAGTTCTTC
CASSTNAGGDNEQFF
>TRBV7-2|TRBJ2-1|TRBD2|NA
TGTGCCAGCAGCTTGCGGGGGGGAAATTACAATGAGCAGTTCTTC
CASSLRGGNYNEQFF
>TRBV30|TRBJ1-2|TRBD1|once
TGTGCCTGGAGTCTGACCGACAGGGGGGGCGATGGCTACACCTTC
CAWSLTDRGGDGYTF
>TRBV13|TRBJ2-7|NA|few
TGTGCCAGCAGCTTAGATCCCGGGACCTACGAGCAGTACTTC
CASSLDPGTYEQYF
>TRBV29-1|TRBJ1-4|TRBD1|once
TGCAGCGCGACAGGGGGCGGAGAAAAACTGTTTTTT
CSATGGGEKLFF
>TRBV18|TRBJ1-1|TRBD1|NA
TGTGCCAGCTCACCAGTTTACGGGACAGGGAACGCTGAAGCTTTCTTT
CASSPVYGTGNAEAFF
>TRBV6-5|TRBJ1-1|NA|NA
TGTGCCAGCCCCGGGCTACAGGCGGTGGAAGCTTTCTTT
CASPGLQAVEAFF
>TRBV3-1/TRBV3-2|TRBJ2-1|NA|once
TGTGCCAGCAGCCTCGGGACTTCGACCTACAATGAGCAGTTCTTC
CASSLGTSTYNEQFF
>TRBV6-5|TRBJ1-2|NA|NA
TGTGCCAGCAGAGGGGTTGGGGAGGGATATGGCTACACCTTC
CASRGVGEGYGYTF
>TRBV19|TRBJ1-5|TRBD1|NA
TGTGCCAGTAGTATAGAGGGGGACAGTCGGCAGCCCCAGCATTTT
CASSIEGDSRQPQHF
>TRBV3-1/TRBV3-2|TRBJ1-6|NA|NA
TGTGCCAGCAGCCAAGGGGGGAGCTCCGGGGGGCGGACTTCACCCCTCCACTTT
CASSQGGSSGGRTSPLHF
>TRBV27|TRBJ1-4|NA|NA
TGTGCCAGCAGTTCCCTCACCGGTCTCCTTAATGAGAAACTGTTTTTT
CASSSLTGLLNEKLFF
>TRBV5-1|TRBJ2-7|NA|NA
TGCGCCAGCACCCAGGATAGGGGCGAGCAGTACTTC
CASTQDRGEQYF
>TRBV4-2|TRBJ1-4|NA|NA
TGTGCCAGCAGCCAAGAATTCGGACAGATGGGGGAAAAACTGTTTTTT
CASSQEFGQMGEKLFF
>TRBV11-1|TRBJ1-6|NA|NA
TGTGCCAGCAGCCAGACGTGGGGCGGCGATTCACCCCTCCACTTT
CASSQTWGGDSPLHF
>TRBV29-1|TRBJ2-5|TRBD2|NA
TGCAGCGTTGAAGATCGAACTAGCGGCCCCCCCACCCAGTACTTC
CSVEDRTSGPPTQYF
>TRBV19|TRBJ2-3|TRBD2|NA
TGTGCCAGTAGTAGAATAGCGGGGGGTGCAGATACGCAGTATTTT
CASSRIAGGADTQYF
>TRBV18|TRBJ1-1|TRBD1|NA
TGTGCCAGCTCACAACAGGGGGGGCGCTGGGGCACTGAAGCTTTCTTT
CASSQQGGRWGTEAFF
>TRBV4-3|TRBJ1-3|NA|NA
TGCGCCAGCAGCCAAGTCCCGCCGGCAGGCGCCTTTGGAAACACCATATATTTT
CASSQVPPAGAFGNTIYF
>TRBV10-3|TRBJ2-7|TRBD1|NA
TGTGCCATCAGTGAGCGGGGGACAGGGGACGAGCAGTACTTC
CAISERGTGDEQYF
>TRBV3-1/TRBV3-2|TRBJ1-6|NA|NA
TGTGCCAGCAGCCAAGGTACCAGGAATTCACCCCTCCACTTT
CASSQGTRNSPLHF
>TRBV5-4|TRBJ2-3|TRBD2|NA
TGTGCCAGCAGCGCCACTAGCGGTCTTACAGATACGCAGTATTTT
CASSATSGLTDTQYF
>TRBV9|TRBJ1-2|TRBD1|once
TGTGCCAGCACCGGGACAGGGGATGGTTTGTATGGCTACACCTTC
CASTGTGDGLYGYTF
>TRBV28|TRBJ1-2|NA|few
TGTGCCAGCCAGGACTTTACTGGCTACACCTTC
CASQDFTGYTF
>TRBV9|TRBJ2-7|NA|NA
TGTGCCAGCAGCGTAGGGGCCGTTAGCTCCTACGAGCAGTACTTC
CASSVGAVSSYEQYF
>TRBV19|TRBJ2-7|TRBD2|NA
TGTGCCAGTAGTCAGTCGGGAGGGTACTCCTACGAGCAGTACTTC
CASSQSGGYSYEQYF
>TRBV5-4|TRBJ1-1|TRBD1|NA
TGTGCCAGCAGCCGGGCGGGACAGCAGAACACTGAAGCTTTCTTT
CASSRAGQQNTEAFF
>TRBV5-1|TRBJ2-1|TRBD2|NA
TGCGCCAGCAGCACTCCTTTGGGCGGGGGGCAAACCTACAATGAGCAGTTCTTC
CASSTPLGGGQTYNEQFF
>TRBV5-1|TRBJ1-6|NA|NA
TGCGCCAGCAGCTTGGCCAGGGGTGAATCACCCCTCCACTTT
CASSLARGESPLHF
>TRBV30|TRBJ2-3|NA|once
TGTGCCTGGAGCTCGAGCACAGATACGCAGTATTTT
CAWSSSTDTQYF